The 22 T cell receptor beta chains given below trace back to one sample, sequenced in a study of blood T cell repertoires in COVID-19. The method was immunoSEQ multiplex PCR; TCRdb's version includes in-frame clones alone and lacks a portion of them. The table records 150,000 or so clones, around 85% of them present only once. The specimen sequenced was peripheral blood. These receptors originate from a human donor in a cohort sampled during active COVID-19.

V and J are TRBV3-1 (or the pseudogene TRBV3-2) and TRBJ2-3, with 8 nucleotides matching TRBD1. Looked up from germline, CDR1 is LGHDT and CDR2 is YNNKEL (reference sequence). There are 16 residues in the CDR3. V gave up 0 bases and J gave up 1 base; unmatched junction bases: 3. The CDR3 reads CASSQDTGGGTDTQYF. The CDR3 DNA reads as TGTGCCAGCAGCCAAGATACAGGGGGTGGCACAGATACGCAGTATTTT.

V usage is TRBV19 and J usage is TRBJ1-4; D is possibly TRBD1 (5 bases). This CDR3 is built from 14 residues. From germline, CDR1 is LNHDA and CDR2 SQIVND (reference sequence). Trimming stripped 5 bases from V and 8 bases from J, with 15 bases between. CDR3 loop: CASSVTVITEKLFF. Written as DNA, the CDR3 is TGTGCCAGTAGTGTGACAGTGATAACGGAAAAACTGTTTTTT.

The sample holds one count of this clone. This sequence joins TRBV10-3 and TRBJ2-5; D is unclear. Between the trimmed V and J ends, which lost 6 bases and 5 bases, there was a span of 16 bases. This CDR3 has 14 residues. Germline assignment: CDR1 ENHRY and CDR2 SYGVKD. The CDR3 loop reads CAISSRSDAETQYF. In DNA, the CDR3 is TGTGCCATCAGCTCGCGGTCCGACGCGGAGACCCAGTACTTC.

The chain uses TRBV2 and TRBJ1-5; D ambiguous. This CDR3 comprises 16 residues. The germline V gene has CDR1 SNHLY and CDR2 FYNNEI. Deletions cut 4 bases from V and 6 bases from J, with 19 bases between. Here the CDR3 reads CASSGSVESPTQPQHF. In nucleotides, the CDR3 is TGTGCCAGCAGTGGATCCGTAGAATCCCCTACTCAGCCCCAGCATTTT.

This chain links TRBV7-8 with TRBJ2-3; unclear D gene. This CDR3 is 15 amino acids long. V dropped 2 bases and J dropped 1 base, with 10 bases sitting between them. Germline V CDR1 and CDR2: SGHVS, FQNEAQ. The DNA for the CDR3 is TGTGCCAGCAGCTTATTAGCCCAAGGCACAGATACGCAGTATTTT. This sequence encodes CASSLLAQGTDTQYF.

J is TRBJ2-1 and V is TRBV19, with a weak D call TRBD1 (6 bases). Trimming took 3 bases from V and 0 from J, leaving 12 bases between them. From germline, CDR1 is LNHDA and CDR2 SQIVND (reference sequence). CDR3 length: 16 residues. CDR3 bases: TGTGCCAGTAGTATTATCGGACAGAGCTCCTACAATGAGCAGTTCTTC. It specifies CASSIIGQSSYNEQFF.

V and J are TRBV30 and TRBJ1-2, with a tentative D call TRBD1 (6 bases). Trimming left V 6 bases short and J 2 bases short, with 19 bases between. CDR1 GTSNPN and CDR2 SVGIG come from the germline V gene (reference sequence). This CDR3 has 15 residues. CDR3 loop: CACDRLKSLNYGYTF. In DNA, the CDR3 is TGTGCCTGCGACAGGCTTAAGTCATTAAACTATGGCTACACCTTC.

The chain joins TRBV7-2 to TRBJ2-3; 11 bases map to TRBD2. The length of the CDR3 is 17 residues. The V segment lost 4 bases and the J segment 5 bases; nucleotides outside the gene matches: 11. The germline gives CDR1 SGHTA, CDR2 FQGNSA. This CDR3 is CASSYFVAGGPVDTQYF. The CDR3 DNA is TGTGCCAGCAGCTATTTCGTAGCGGGAGGGCCGGTAGATACGCAGTATTTT.

This clone was detected only a few times. The gene calls are TRBV9 and TRBJ2-2; possible D gene TRBD1, 6 bases. The CDR3 is made up of 13 amino acids. Germline V lookup: CDR1 SGDLS, CDR2 YYNGEE. V lost 0 bases to trimming and J lost 9 bases, with 9 bases between them. The CDR3 sequence is CASSVVQGRELFF. In DNA form, the CDR3 reads TGTGCCAGCAGCGTAGTCCAGGGGAGGGAGCTGTTTTTT.

There are a few counts of this clone. This chain joins TRBV7-9 and TRBJ2-7, with TRBD1 matching over 7 bases. Per the germline V gene, CDR1 is SEHNR and CDR2 is FQNEAQ (reference sequence). This CDR3 contains 13 residues. V shed 4 bases and J 11 bases; nucleotides not matched to a gene: 11. For the CDR3, the DNA is TGTGCCAGCAGCTCCCCAGGACAGGTGAACGAGTACTTC. Translation: CASSSPGQVNEYF.

The J gene is TRBJ1-1, the V gene TRBV30, with a possible D match to TRBD1 (5 bases). Trimming shortened V by 1 base and J by 5 bases, and 14 bases separated the two germline ends. Germline CDR1 is GTSNPN and CDR2 is SVGIG (reference sequence). This CDR3 has 14 residues. The CDR3 loop reads CAWSAPGRWTEAFF. In DNA form, the CDR3 reads TGTGCCTGGAGTGCCCCAGGGAGGTGGACTGAAGCTTTCTTT. The variable domain in full, with the rest retrieved from reference TRBV30 and TRBJ1-1, is SQTIHQWPATLVQPVGSPLSLECTVEGTSNPNLYWYRQAAGRGLQLLFYSVGIGQISSEVPQNLSASRPQDRQFILSSKKLLLSDSGFYLCAWSAPGRWTEAFFGQGTRLTVV.

The V gene is TRBV28, the J gene TRBJ1-5, with a possible D match to TRBD1 (5 bases). CDR3 size: 13 residues. V gave up 7 bases and J gave up 5 bases, with 12 bases separating them. CDR1 is MDHEN and CDR2 is SYDVKM in the germline V gene. The CDR3 coding sequence is TGTGCCAGCACCACCGGGGGGGATCAGCCCCAGCATTTT. It codes for CASTTGGDQPQHF.

The chain combines TRBV19 with TRBJ1-4; TRBD1 matches at 7 bases. Germline V gene data show CDR1 as LNHDA and CDR2 as SQIVND (reference sequence). V gave up 5 bases and J gave up 8 bases; unmatched junction bases: 14. The CDR3 spans 16 residues. The CDR3 is CASSVQGTPSWEKLFF. In DNA form, the CDR3 reads TGTGCCAGTAGTGTACAGGGGACCCCCTCGTGGGAAAAACTGTTTTTT.

The CDR3 loop is CATRITNGTGTYEQYF. The CDR3 DNA sequence: TGTGCCACCCGAATTACAAACGGGACAGGGACCTACGAGCAGTACTTC. J is TRBJ2-7 and V is TRBV24-1, with 9 positions matching TRBD1. J was trimmed by 2 bases and V by 9 bases; bases with no gene match: 13. The CDR3 consists of 16 residues. Germline loops: CDR1 KGHDR, CDR2 SFDVKD.

V usage is TRBV12-3 or TRBV12-4 and J usage is TRBJ1-5; D might be TRBD1 (6 bases). The V gene lost 5 bases and the J gene lost 7 bases, with 12 bases spanning the gap. This CDR3 has 13 amino acids. As DNA, the CDR3 is TGTGCCAGCAGTCCAGGGGAGGGGCAGCCCCAGCATTTT. Its translation is CASSPGEGQPQHF.

This clone was detected only a few times. The V and J genes are TRBV27 and TRBJ2-7, with a tentative D call TRBD2 (5 bases). CDR3 length: 14 amino acids. V lost 7 bases, J lost 1 base, and 14 bases lay in between. From germline, CDR1 is MNHEY and CDR2 SMNVEV (reference sequence). Here the CDR3 reads CASTPSTGSYEQYF. In DNA form, the CDR3 reads TGTGCCAGCACCCCCAGCACGGGATCCTACGAGCAGTACTTC.

This clone was found once. The gene calls are TRBV5-1 and TRBJ2-7; 7 bases are a match to TRBD2. The CDR3 is 12 amino acids. Germline CDR1 and CDR2: SGHRS and YFSETQ. J lost 5 bases, V lost 7 bases, and 6 bases had no gene match. In DNA form, the CDR3 reads TGCGCCAGCGGGGAACGGGGGGACGAGCAGTACTTC. It encodes CASGERGDEQYF.

This clone has a count of ten or more. V usage is TRBV6-5 and J usage is TRBJ1-1; D is perhaps TRBD1 (6 bases). Germline CDR1 reads MNHEY; CDR2 reads SVGAGI. This CDR3 is 13 amino acids long. Between the trimmed V and J ends, which lost 6 bases and 8 bases, there was a span of 16 bases. The CDR3 is CASRDRSVTEAFF. Here the CDR3 DNA reads TGTGCCAGCAGAGACAGGTCTGTCACCGAAGCTTTCTTT.

The chain recombines TRBV3-1 (or the pseudogene TRBV3-2) with TRBJ2-3; TRBD2 agrees at 9 bases. Germline V CDR1 and CDR2: LGHDT, YNNKEL (reference sequence). The CDR3 covers 16 residues. V trimming: 0 bases; J trimming: 4 bases; junction bases outside the gene matches: 5. In DNA form, the CDR3 reads TGTGCCAGCAGCCAAGACGGGTCTAGCGGGGCAGATACGCAGTATTTT. It translates to CASSQDGSSGADTQYF.

Remarks on this clone: The sample carries other DNA sequences with the same CDR3. The chain joins TRBV5-4 to TRBJ1-2, with 7 bases fitting TRBD1. Germline CDR1 and CDR2: SGHNT and YYREEE (reference sequence). The CDR3 extends over 14 amino acids. V shed 0 bases and J 8 bases; nucleotides not matched to a gene: 7. The DNA of the CDR3 is TGTGCCAGCAGCTTGGATAAGACAGGGTACGGCTACACCTTC. This sequence encodes CASSLDKTGYGYTF.

The genes are TRBV7-9 and TRBJ1-2, with TRBD1 as a possible D gene (6 bases). Trimming removed 5 bases from V and 4 bases from J, with 14 bases in between. Germline V gene sequence: CDR1 SEHNR, CDR2 FQNEAQ (reference sequence). The CDR3 is 14 residues long. The CDR3 sequence: CASSRLQGGYGYTF. CDR3 DNA sequence: TGTGCCAGCAGCAGATTACAGGGTGGCTATGGCTACACCTTC.

Comment on this clone: Other nucleotide sequences from this sample produce the same CDR3. The gene calls are TRBV7-2 and TRBJ1-5; TRBD1 might be the D (6 bases). CDR3 length equals 13 residues. Germline loops: CDR1 SGHTA, CDR2 FQGNSA. The ends were cut back, 2 bases at V and 6 bases at J, with 8 bases in the middle. CDR3 amino acids: CASSLNRVQPQHF. The CDR3 DNA follows: TGTGCCAGCAGCTTAAACAGGGTTCAGCCCCAGCATTTT. Looking up the rest from reference TRBV7-2 and TRBJ1-5 gives the full variable domain: GAGVSQSPSNKVTEKGKDVELRCDPISGHTALYWYRQSLGQGLEFLIYFQGNSAPDKSGLPSDRFSAERTGGSVSTLTIQRTQQEDSAVYLCASSLNRVQPQHFGDGTRLSIL.